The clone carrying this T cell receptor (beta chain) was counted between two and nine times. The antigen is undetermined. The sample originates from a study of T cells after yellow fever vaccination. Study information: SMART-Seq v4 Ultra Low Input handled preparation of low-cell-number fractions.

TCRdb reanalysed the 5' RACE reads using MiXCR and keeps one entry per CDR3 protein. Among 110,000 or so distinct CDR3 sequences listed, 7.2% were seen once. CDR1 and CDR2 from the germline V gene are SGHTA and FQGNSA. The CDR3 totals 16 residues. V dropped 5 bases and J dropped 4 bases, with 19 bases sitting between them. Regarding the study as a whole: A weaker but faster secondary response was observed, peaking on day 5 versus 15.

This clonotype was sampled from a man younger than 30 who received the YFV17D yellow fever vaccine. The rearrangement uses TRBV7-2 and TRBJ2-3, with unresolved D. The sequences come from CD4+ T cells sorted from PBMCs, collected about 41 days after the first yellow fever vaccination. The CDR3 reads CASSPGPSHDSDTQYF. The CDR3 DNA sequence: TGTGCCAGCAGCCCAGGACCCTCCCACGATTCAGATACGCAGTATTTT.